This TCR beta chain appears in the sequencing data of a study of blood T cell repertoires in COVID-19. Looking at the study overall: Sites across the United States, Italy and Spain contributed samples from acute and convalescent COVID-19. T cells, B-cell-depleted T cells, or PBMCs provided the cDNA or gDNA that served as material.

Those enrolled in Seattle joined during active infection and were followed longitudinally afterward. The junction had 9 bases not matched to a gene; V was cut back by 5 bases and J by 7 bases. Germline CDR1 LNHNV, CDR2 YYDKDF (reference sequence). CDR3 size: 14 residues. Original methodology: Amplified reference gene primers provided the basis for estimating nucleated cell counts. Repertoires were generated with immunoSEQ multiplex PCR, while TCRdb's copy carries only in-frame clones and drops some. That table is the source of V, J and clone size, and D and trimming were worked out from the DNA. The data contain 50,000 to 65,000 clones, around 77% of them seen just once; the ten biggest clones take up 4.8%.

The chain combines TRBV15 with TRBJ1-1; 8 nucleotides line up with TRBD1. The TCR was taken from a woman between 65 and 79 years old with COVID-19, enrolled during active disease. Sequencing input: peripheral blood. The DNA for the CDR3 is TGTGCCACCAGCGTCGACAGGGGTTTGGTTGAAGCTTTCTTT. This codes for CATSVDRGLVEAFF.